The clone carrying this T cell receptor (beta chain) occurred many times. Its antigen is unidentified. This sample is drawn from a study of identical twins. V dropped 2 bases and J dropped 5 bases, with 14 bases sitting between them. Germline-derived CDR1 and CDR2 are SGHRS and YFSETQ. The CDR3 is 15 residues long. A universal primer site arose from template switching, and cDNA bore unique molecular identifiers. TCRdb processed the 5' RACE reads anew with MiXCR; each CDR3 protein has one entry. The repertoire holds nearly 650,000 distinct CDR3 sequences, about 7% seen once, with less than 2% in the top ten. Broader study findings: Twin sharing of out-of-frame TCR alpha was underestimated by models in monozygotic pairs. Within beta out-of-frame sequences, the excess sharing observed between twins was weaker. High-abundance cord blood beta clonotypes had fewer insertions; memory repertoires showed none.

These data were also filed under a second study, of yellow fever vaccine responses in identical twins.

This TCR derives from a woman aged 18 to 35 in good health. Specimen: PBMCs. This rearrangement joins TRBV5-1 to TRBJ2-1, with D perhaps given as TRBD1 or TRBD2 (5 bases each). The DNA of the CDR3 is TGCGCCAGCAGCTTTGGGCAGGGACCCCACAATGAGCAGTTCTTC. This translates into CASSFGQGPHNEQFF.